This TCR beta chain was identified during a study of blood T cells in healthy people across ages. This clonotype came up a few times. Sample-barcoded 5' priming and a J-beta primer mix drove a second PCR of about 7 to 11 cycles. TCRdb re-called the 5' RACE reads with MiXCR, one entry per CDR3 protein. The sample includes some 1.4 million distinct CDR3 sequences, 42% seen only once; the top ten take 7% to 9.5%. V lost 1 base and J lost 1, with 7 bases in between. This CDR3 has 13 amino acids. CDR1 is SQVTM, CDR2 ANQGSEA, per germline. This clonotype originated in a woman in her late teens or twenties in good health. Sequencing was performed on blood. The chain recombines TRBV29-1 with TRBJ1-1; D is possibly TRBD1 (6 bases). CDR3 protein: CSVEGTANTEAFF. CDR3 DNA: TGCAGCGTTGAAGGGACAGCGAACACTGAAGCTTTCTTT.